The clone carrying this TCR beta chain was counted only a few times. Alongside a J-beta primer mix, a sample-barcoded 5' primer served in a second PCR lasting about 6 to 11 cycles. TCRdb reprocessed the 5' RACE reads via MiXCR and lists one record per CDR3 protein. The profile shows about 760,000 distinct CDR3 sequences, approximately 25% of them singletons. The data were obtained in a study of blood T cells in healthy people across ages. This same sample was also taken into another study, of T cells of mothers and their children.

Sequencing was done on a sample of blood. This clonotype was obtained from a boy between 5 and 17 years old in good health.

CDR3 sequence reads: CASSPWTAGGQETQYF. DNA of the CDR3: TGCGCCAGCAGCCCGTGGACGGCGGGGGGGCAAGAGACCCAGTACTTC. The chain employs TRBV4-3 and TRBJ2-5; 9 bases match TRBD2. Germline V gene sequence: CDR1 LGHNA, CDR2 YSLEER. J lost 2 bases, V lost 4 bases, and 8 bases had no gene match. The CDR3 contains 16 residues.